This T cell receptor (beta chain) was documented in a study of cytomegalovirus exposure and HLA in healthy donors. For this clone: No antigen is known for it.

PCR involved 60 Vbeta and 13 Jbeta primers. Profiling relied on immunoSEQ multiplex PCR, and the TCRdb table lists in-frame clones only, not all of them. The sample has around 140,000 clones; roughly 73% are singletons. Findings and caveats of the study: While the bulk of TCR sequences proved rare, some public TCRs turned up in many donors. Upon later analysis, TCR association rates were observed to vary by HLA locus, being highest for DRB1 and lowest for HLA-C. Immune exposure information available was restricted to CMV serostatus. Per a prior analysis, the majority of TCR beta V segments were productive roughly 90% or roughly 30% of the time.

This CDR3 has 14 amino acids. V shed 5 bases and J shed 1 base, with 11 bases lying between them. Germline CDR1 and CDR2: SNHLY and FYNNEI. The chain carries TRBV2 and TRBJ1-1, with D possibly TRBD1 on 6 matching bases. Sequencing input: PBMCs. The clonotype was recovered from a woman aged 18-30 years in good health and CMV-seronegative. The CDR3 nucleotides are TGTGCCAGCAGTTACAGGGTAGGGAACACTGAAGCTTTCTTT. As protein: CASSYRVGNTEAFF. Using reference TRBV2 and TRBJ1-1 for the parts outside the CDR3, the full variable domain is EPEVTQTPSHQVTQMGQEVILRCVPISNHLYFYWYRQILGQKVEFLVSFYNNEISEKSEIFDDQFSVERPDGSNFTLKIRSTKLEDSAMYFCASSYRVGNTEAFFGQGTRLTVV.